This T cell receptor (beta chain) was profiled in a study of shared clonotypes between healthy human individuals. Source study methods: In the immunoSEQ data, sequences were junction-only and lacked quality scores, so filtering differed. Generated by immunoSEQ multiplex PCR, the TCRdb table keeps only in-frame clones and is missing some. V, J and clone size were drawn from that table, and D and trimming were deduced from the DNA. The data show roughly 640,000 clones, around 97% seen once. Study conclusions and caveats: In the sorted subsets, rarefaction showed sequencing was incomplete despite large depth.

With respect to this clone: Its antigen remains unidentified.

The germline V gene encodes CDR1 SNHLY and CDR2 FYNNEI. With 7 bases removed from V and 0 bases from J, the gap between germline ends came to 9 bases. The CDR3 is 13 amino acids. The sequenced sample was naive CD4+ T cells sorted from blood. The subset denotes: CD45RA+ positively selected. The chain uses TRBV2 and TRBJ1-1; D unclear. The sequence was collected from a woman aged 25 to 39 in good health. CDR3 protein: CASNTEMNTEAFF. CDR3 in DNA: TGTGCCAGCAATACGGAAATGAACACTGAAGCTTTCTTT.